This T cell receptor (beta chain) stems from a study of T cells in Graves' hyperthyroidism and ophthalmopathy. Germline lookup yields CDR1 LGHDT and CDR2 YNNKEL (reference sequence). This CDR3 has 16 amino acids. V was trimmed by 5 bases and J by 3 bases, leaving 17 bases between them. This clonotype was found many times. Researchers took RNA transcripts and amplified the TCR beta CDR3 regions from them. The HTBI primer set was used in a first-round RT-PCR of the TCR CDR3. TCRdb called the multiplex PCR reads again in MiXCR, with one record for every CDR3 protein. Here the sample spans around 500,000 distinct CDR3 sequences, over 13% being singletons.

The TCR sequence derives from a woman under 30 with Graves' hyperthyroidism. The sequencing sample was made of blood. This rearrangement joins TRBV3-1 to TRBJ1-5; TRBD1 might be the D (5 bases). The CDR3 here is CASSSAGQGPNQPQHF. The CDR3 DNA sequence: TGTGCCAGCAGCTCCGCCGGCCAGGGCCCCAATCAGCCCCAGCATTTT. The whole variable domain, filled in from reference TRBV3-1 and TRBJ1-5, reads DTAVSQTPKYLVTQMGNDKSIKCEQNLGHDTMYWYKQDSKKFLKIMFSYNNKELIINETVPNRFSPKSPDKAHLNLHINSLELGDSAVYFCASSSAGQGPNQPQHFGDGTRLSIL.